This T cell receptor (beta chain) was captured in a study of cytotoxic CD8 clonotypes in ibrutinib-treated CLL. The overall study: Of the patients, 11 were relapsed/refractory, under 16 treatment-naive and under 18 IGHV unmutated. Notes on the study in general: Baseline clonality exceeded age-matched healthy donors and tracked circulating CD8+ T-cell counts.

Note on this clone: Its antigen is unidentified.

The CDR3 extends over 14 amino acids. Germline V gene sequence: CDR1 LGHNA, CDR2 YSLEER. The V gene lost 1 base and the J gene lost 4 bases, with 10 bases spanning the gap. The data were produced by immunoSEQ multiplex PCR, yet TCRdb's version contains in-frame clones alone and is incomplete. The sample yields 270,000 or so clones, approximately 76% seen once. This sequence joins TRBV4-3 and TRBJ2-5; D ambiguous. The TCR was taken from a human donor with chronic lymphocytic leukemia. The sequenced sample was PBMCs, obtained at disease progression, from a patient treated with ibrutinib. Written as DNA, the CDR3 is TGCGCCAGCAGCCAAGGGACGTCGGGAGAGACCCAGTACTTC. The encoded protein is CASSQGTSGETQYF.